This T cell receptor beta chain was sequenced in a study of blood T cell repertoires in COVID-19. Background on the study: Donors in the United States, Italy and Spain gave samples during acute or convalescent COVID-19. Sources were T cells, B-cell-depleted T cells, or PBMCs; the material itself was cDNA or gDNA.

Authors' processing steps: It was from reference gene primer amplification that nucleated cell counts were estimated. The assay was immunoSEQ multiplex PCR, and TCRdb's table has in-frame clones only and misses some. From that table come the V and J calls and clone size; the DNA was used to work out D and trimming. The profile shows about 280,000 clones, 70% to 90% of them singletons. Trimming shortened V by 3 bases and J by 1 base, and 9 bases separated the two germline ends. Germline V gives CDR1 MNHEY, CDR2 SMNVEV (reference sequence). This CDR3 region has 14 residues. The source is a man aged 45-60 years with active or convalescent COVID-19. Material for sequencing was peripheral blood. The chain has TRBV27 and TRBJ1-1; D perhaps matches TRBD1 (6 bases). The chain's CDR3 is CASSFQGPNTEAFF. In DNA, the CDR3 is TGTGCCAGCAGTTTTCAGGGGCCGAACACTGAAGCTTTCTTT.